Following are 20 T cell receptor beta chains from one sample sequenced in a study of early T cells in non-severe SARS-CoV-2 infection. TCRdb used MiXCR to reprocess the 5' RACE reads, holding one entry per CDR3 protein. The table includes more than 50,000 distinct CDR3 sequences, around 14% detected once. The starting material was whole blood, obtained at baseline. Every receptor here comes from an adult who was a healthcare worker with PCR-confirmed SARS-CoV-2 infection or an uninfected control (not recorded which).

In its sample, this clonotype was seen a few times. A junction boundary mismatches the germline segment, possibly from a read error. This chain connects TRBV20-1 to TRBJ2-2, with TRBD2 matching over 10 bases. CDR1 and CDR2 (germline): DFQATT, SNEGSKA (reference sequence). This CDR3 is built from 16 residues. The CDR3 is CSARGVGLADTGELFF. DNA of the CDR3: TGCAGTGCCAGAGGAGTAGGACTAGCGGACACCGGGGAGCTGTTTTTT.

The chain employs TRBV28 and TRBJ2-5; 11 bases fit TRBD1. CDR1 and CDR2 from the germline V gene are MDHEN and SYDVKM. Unmatched junction bases numbered 7, after V lost 5 bases and J lost 5 bases. The CDR3 consists of 15 residues. CDR3 sequence reads: CASSTRTGGLETQYF. In DNA form, the CDR3 reads TGTGCCAGCAGTACGCGGACAGGGGGCTTGGAGACCCAGTACTTC.

V gene TRBV7-9 combines with J gene TRBJ2-1; D is undetermined. Trimming removed 3 bases from V and 0 bases from J, with 15 bases in between. CDR3 length: 17 amino acids. Germline CDR1 SEHNR, CDR2 FQNEAQ (reference sequence). CDR3: CASSFVPGLNSYNEQFF. CDR3 nucleotides: TGTGCCAGCAGCTTCGTCCCGGGCCTTAACTCCTACAATGAGCAGTTCTTC.

This clonotype showed up just a few times. The chain uses TRBV7-9 and TRBJ1-2; TRBD1 aligns across 7 bases. The V segment lost 3 bases and the J segment 10 bases; nucleotides outside the gene matches: 5. Germline CDR1 reads SEHNR; CDR2 reads FQNEAQ (reference sequence). CDR3 length: 12 amino acids. The CDR3 DNA sequence: TGTGCCAGCAGCTTGGGGACAGTTCCCTACACCTTC. Its protein is CASSLGTVPYTF.

The chain carries TRBV20-1 and TRBJ2-5; a weak D match, TRBD2 (6 bases). Trimming removed 6 bases from V and 0 bases from J, with 17 bases in between. The germline V gene encodes CDR1 DFQATT and CDR2 SNEGSKA (reference sequence). This CDR3 region has 15 residues. CDR3 sequence: CSAFRNGGYQETQYF. CDR3 sequence (DNA): TGCAGTGCATTTAGGAATGGGGGGTACCAAGAGACCCAGTACTTC.

The V call is TRBV5-1, the J call TRBJ2-1; the match to TRBD2 covers 11 bases. Germline-derived CDR1 and CDR2 are SGHRS and YFSETQ. Trimming cost V 0 bases and J 8 bases; bases outside gene matches: 7. This CDR3 has 16 amino acids. The CDR3 nucleotides read TGCGCCAGCAGCTTGGACCTTAGCGGGGGGGCTGATGAGCAGTTCTTC. Its translation is CASSLDLSGGADEQFF.

The chain combines TRBV7-2 with TRBJ2-5; D could derive from TRBD1 or TRBD2 (6 bases each). This CDR3 has 14 residues. Trimming took off 1 base at V and 5 bases at J, with 11 bases between the two ends. CDR1 and CDR2 (germline): SGHTA, FQGNSA. The DNA of the CDR3 is TGTGCCAGCAGCTTAGGGGGGGCCGGGGAGACCCAGTACTTC. Translated, it gives CASSLGGAGETQYF.

This clonotype turned up a few times. V is TRBV7-6 and J is TRBJ2-7; 7 bases are shared with TRBD2. This CDR3 comprises 15 residues. Germline-derived CDR1 and CDR2 are SGHVS and FNYEAQ. V gave up 5 bases and J gave up 2 bases; unmatched junction bases: 9. The CDR3 DNA is TGTGCCAGCAGCCAGTTTAGCGGGCGCCCCTACGAGCAGTACTTC. Its translation: CASSQFSGRPYEQYF.

This clonotype has more than one count but fewer than ten. The chain couples TRBV5-1 to TRBJ2-1; 9 nucleotides match TRBD2. The CDR3 runs 16 residues. The V gene end was trimmed by 0 bases and the J gene end by 6 bases; junction bases not matched to a gene: 7. Germline V gene lookup returns CDR1 SGHRS and CDR2 YFSETQ. In DNA form, the CDR3 reads TGCGCCAGCAGCTTGGTGTCCGCGGGAGGGTTCAATGAGCAGTTCTTC. It is translated as CASSLVSAGGFNEQFF.

This clonotype was seen more than once but under ten times. The CDR3 region is CASSQWAGQETQYF. The CDR3 DNA reads TGTGCCAGCAGTCAATGGGCGGGTCAGGAGACCCAGTACTTC. This chain joins TRBV2 and TRBJ2-5; D may be TRBD2 (5 bases). V was pared by 5 bases and J by 5 bases, with 15 bases between. The CDR3 extends over 14 amino acids. CDR1 is SNHLY, CDR2 FYNNEI, per germline. Looking up the rest from reference TRBV2 and TRBJ2-5 gives the full variable domain: EPEVTQTPSHQVTQMGQEVILRCVPISNHLYFYWYRQILGQKVEFLVSFYNNEISEKSEIFDDQFSVERPDGSNFTLKIRSTKLEDSAMYFCASSQWAGQETQYFGPGTRLLVL.

This clonotype has a handful of counts. The CDR3 bases are TGCGCCAGCAGCCAAGCGACCAGCTCCTACGAGCAGTACTTC. Translating it yields CASSQATSSYEQYF. The chain carries TRBV4-1 and TRBJ2-7; D is undetermined. The CDR3 length is 14 residues. Between the trimmed V and J ends, which lost 1 base and 0 bases, there was a span of 7 bases. Per the germline V gene, CDR1 is MGHRA and CDR2 is YSYEKL.

The CDR3 DNA reads as TGTGCCAGCAGCTTAGGGGGAGCCAAAAACATTCAGTACTTC. Its protein is CASSLGGAKNIQYF. This rearrangement joins TRBV7-3 to TRBJ2-4; perhaps D is TRBD1 or TRBD2 (5 bases each). The V gene's germline CDR1 is SGHTA and CDR2 FQGTGA. This CDR3 comprises 14 residues. The V end was cut by 2 bases, the J end by 0 bases, with 5 bases between.

In its sample, this clonotype was seen a few times. The chain is built from TRBV7-9 and TRBJ2-1; perhaps D is TRBD1 or TRBD2 (5 bases each). The germline CDR1 and CDR2 sequences are SEHNR and FQNEAQ (reference sequence). This CDR3 has 14 residues. V dropped 3 bases and J dropped 0 bases, with 6 bases sitting between them. The CDR3 nucleotides are TGTGCCAGCAGCTTGAGGGGCTCCTACAATGAGCAGTTCTTC. It encodes CASSLRGSYNEQFF.

Notes on this clonotype: An end of the junction differs from the germline gene, which may be a read error. The CDR3 DNA reads TGTGCCAGCTCCCCACCGGGACTAGCGACGAACACCGGGGAGCTGTTTTTT. This encodes CASSPPGLATNTGELFF. This chain joins TRBV18 and TRBJ2-2; TRBD2 matches at 10 bases. CDR3 size: 17 residues. Germline CDR1 is KGHSH and CDR2 is LQKENI.

This rearrangement joins TRBV6-5 to TRBJ1-2; D may be TRBD1 (5 bases). The CDR3 covers 12 residues. Between the trimmed V and J ends, which lost 4 bases and 4 bases, there was a span of 7 bases. Per the germline V gene, CDR1 is MNHEY and CDR2 is SVGAGI. The CDR3 region is CASSSDSYGYTF. The CDR3 DNA follows: TGTGCCAGCAGTTCAGACAGCTATGGCTACACCTTC.

This clonotype was seen at least ten times. V usage is TRBV7-3 and J usage is TRBJ2-5; D might be TRBD2 (5 bases). Trimming stripped 5 bases from V and 4 bases from J, with 17 bases between. Germline lookup yields CDR1 SGHTA and CDR2 FQGTGA. The CDR3 contains 15 residues. The CDR3 nucleotides are TGTGCCAGCAGCCCCTCACGGACTCGTGGAGAGACCCAGTACTTC. This sequence encodes CASSPSRTRGETQYF.

This clonotype was observed a few times. V usage is TRBV5-4 and J usage is TRBJ2-5, with D possibly being TRBD1 (5 bases). The CDR3 is 14 amino acids. The V and J ends lost 2 bases and 2 bases respectively, with 10 bases between them. Germline V gene sequence: CDR1 SGHNT, CDR2 YYREEE (reference sequence). The CDR3, as DNA: TGTGCCAGCAGCTTAGACAGCGTTCAAGAGACCCAGTACTTC. This codes for CASSLDSVQETQYF.

This clonotype came up a few times. The chain carries TRBV27 and TRBJ2-7, with a tentative D call TRBD2 (6 bases). The CDR3 runs 14 residues. Trimming left V 1 base short and J 4 bases short, with 11 bases between. CDR1 is MNHEY, CDR2 SMNVEV, per germline (reference sequence). The DNA of the CDR3 is TGTGCCAGCAGTTTATACGGGAGCGGGTACGAGCAGTACTTC. Protein sequence: CASSLYGSGYEQYF.

This chain connects TRBV7-2 to TRBJ2-5; D not resolved. The CDR3 is 12 residues long. Germline assignment: CDR1 SGHTA and CDR2 FQGNSA. Trimming stripped 2 bases from V and 1 base from J, with 2 bases between. CDR3 protein: CASSLPQETQYF. CDR3 coding DNA: TGTGCCAGCAGCTTACCCCAAGAGACCCAGTACTTC.

This chain connects TRBV19 to TRBJ1-5, with D perhaps matching TRBD1 (6 bases). Trimming left V 2 bases short and J 2 bases short, with 10 bases between. From germline, CDR1 is LNHDA and CDR2 SQIVND (reference sequence). This CDR3 comprises 15 residues. CDR3 protein: CASSITGMGNQPQHF. CDR3 bases: TGTGCCAGTAGTATAACAGGGATGGGCAATCAGCCCCAGCATTTT.